One and the same sample provided the 4 T cell receptor beta chains below, sequenced in a study of cytomegalovirus exposure and HLA in healthy donors. The data were produced by immunoSEQ multiplex PCR, yet TCRdb's version contains in-frame clones alone and is incomplete. The repertoire includes around 160,000 clones, about 89% of them detected once, and around 3% sits in the top ten. Material for sequencing was PBMCs. The receptors stem from a young woman in good health and CMV-seropositive.

The rearrangement links TRBV2 to TRBJ1-2, with TRBD1 matching over 7 bases. Trimming at V came to 3 bases and at J to 6 bases, leaving 7 bases not matched to a gene. The CDR3 has 14 residues. Per germline, CDR1 SNHLY and CDR2 FYNNEI. CDR3 protein: CASSEEGAVNGYTF. The CDR3, as DNA: TGTGCCAGCAGTGAGGAGGGGGCGGTTAATGGCTACACCTTC.

This clone was recorded only once. This chain connects TRBV28 to TRBJ2-1; D unresolved. The V and J ends lost 4 bases and 13 bases respectively, with 14 bases between them. Germline V gene data show CDR1 as MDHEN and CDR2 as SYDVKM. CDR3 size: 12 residues. Written as DNA, the CDR3 is TGTGCCAGCAGTTCCCTATATATGAGCCAGTTCTTC. This gives the protein CASSSLYMSQFF.

The V call is TRBV30, the J call TRBJ2-7; 9 bases match TRBD1. CDR3 length: 14 residues. The J segment lost 3 bases and the V segment lost 5 bases, leaving 8 bases of the junction unmatched. Looked up from germline, CDR1 is GTSNPN and CDR2 is SVGIG (reference sequence). This chain's CDR3 is CAWSTGTGLYEQYF. In DNA, the CDR3 is TGTGCCTGGTCTACCGGGACAGGGCTCTACGAGCAGTACTTC. Supplemented by reference TRBV30 and TRBJ2-7, the full variable domain reads SQTIHQWPATLVQPVGSPLSLECTVEGTSNPNLYWYRQAAGRGLQLLFYSVGIGQISSEVPQNLSASRPQDRQFILSSKKLLLSDSGFYLCAWSTGTGLYEQYFGPGTRLTVT.

J is TRBJ2-7 and V is TRBV19; 8 positions match TRBD2. Germline V gives CDR1 LNHDA, CDR2 SQIVND (reference sequence). This CDR3 contains 14 residues. J was trimmed by 5 bases and V by 5 bases; bases with no gene match: 8. The CDR3 DNA sequence: TGTGCCAGTAGTGACCTCGGGAGGGAAGACGAGCAGTACTTC. This translates into CASSDLGREDEQYF.